A single sample is the source of the 9 T cell receptor beta chains below, sequenced in a study of cytomegalovirus exposure and HLA in healthy donors. It was with 60 Vbeta and 13 Jbeta primers that the PCR ran. The table came from immunoSEQ multiplex PCR; TCRdb's copy has only in-frame clones and leaves some out. The sample has approximately 37,000 clones. Sequenced input: PBMCs. The receptor source for this set is a human donor in good health.

About this clone: A junction boundary mismatches the germline segment, possibly from a read error. This chain joins TRBV5-6 and TRBJ1-4; D is unclear. The CDR3 has 12 amino acids. CDR1 SGHDT and CDR2 YYEEEE come from the germline V gene. CDR3 sequence: CASRLAGEKLFF. The DNA for the CDR3 is TGTGCCAGCAGATTGGCGGGGGAAAAACTGTTTTTT. The full variable domain, with the rest looked up from reference TRBV5-6 and TRBJ1-4, is DAGVTQSPTHLIKTRGQQVTLRCSPKSGHDTVSWYQQALGQGPQFIFQYYEEEERQRGNFPDRFSGHQFPNYSSELNVNALLLGDSALYLCASRLAGEKLFFGSGTQLSVL.

V is TRBV6-1 and J is TRBJ1-1; no reliable D call. Germline values: CDR1 MNHNS, CDR2 SASEGT. This CDR3 is 15 amino acids long. Deletions cut 3 bases from V and 1 base from J, with 12 bases between. The CDR3 protein is CASSEASTQNTEAFF. The CDR3 nucleotides read TGTGCCAGCAGTGAGGCAAGTACCCAGAACACTGAAGCTTTCTTT.

The chain joins TRBV4-1 to TRBJ2-3; 8 bases are shared with TRBD1. V lost 2 bases, J lost 1 base, and 11 bases stayed unmatched. The CDR3 has 18 residues. From germline, CDR1 is MGHRA and CDR2 YSYEKL. The CDR3 bases are TGCGCCAGCAGCCAACCTTCGACAGGGGAGGTCGGCACAGATACGCAGTATTTT. Amino acid sequence: CASSQPSTGEVGTDTQYF.

This sequence joins TRBV5-6 and TRBJ2-5; 8 nucleotides match TRBD1. This CDR3 spans 14 amino acids. Losses at the gene ends were 3 bases for V and 11 bases for J; bases not matched to a gene: 12. CDR1 and CDR2 from the germline V gene are SGHDT and YYEEEE. CDR3 sequence: CASSSGTGLVQQYF. CDR3 sequence (DNA): TGTGCCAGCAGCTCCGGGACAGGTCTGGTCCAGCAGTACTTC. Full variable domain (missing parts from reference TRBV5-6 and TRBJ2-5): DAGVTQSPTHLIKTRGQQVTLRCSPKSGHDTVSWYQQALGQGPQFIFQYYEEEERQRGNFPDRFSGHQFPNYSSELNVNALLLGDSALYLCASSSGTGLVQQYFGPGTRLLVL.

The gene calls are TRBV28 and TRBJ2-7, with TRBD1 matching over 9 bases. Germline CDR1 reads MDHEN; CDR2 reads SYDVKM. J gave up 2 bases and V 5 bases, and 7 bases lay outside the gene matches. The CDR3 contains 15 residues. The CDR3 here is CASSGQGKGAYEQYF. DNA of the CDR3: TGTGCCAGCAGTGGACAGGGGAAGGGCGCCTACGAGCAGTACTTC.

The genes are TRBV7-3 and TRBJ2-3; D possibly corresponds to TRBD1 (5 bases). CDR3 length: 11 residues. V was clipped by 6 bases and J by 10 bases, with 11 bases between them. Germline V CDR1 and CDR2: SGHTA, FQGTGA. The CDR3 DNA follows: TGTGCCAGCAGTCAGGGATCCGCGCAGTATTTT. Protein product: CASSQGSAQYF.

The rearrangement uses TRBV18 and TRBJ2-7; 8 bases fit TRBD2. The CDR3 extends over 15 amino acids. The V gene end was trimmed by 6 bases and the J gene end by 0 bases; junction bases not matched to a gene: 7. Germline V CDR1 and CDR2: KGHSH, LQKENI. CDR3 region: CASSPREGSSYEQYF. CDR3 DNA: TGTGCCAGCTCCCCCCGGGAGGGGAGCTCCTACGAGCAGTACTTC. Variable domain in full (rest from reference TRBV18 and TRBJ2-7): NAGVMQNPRHLVRRRGQEARLRCSPMKGHSHVYWYRQLPEEGLKFMVYLQKENIIDESGMPKERFSAEFPKEGPSILRIQQVVRGDSAAYFCASSPREGSSYEQYFGPGTRLTVT.

Details on this clone: The sample carries other DNA sequences with the same CDR3. The chain links TRBV5-6 to TRBJ2-1; 8 bases are shared with TRBD1. J was trimmed by 6 bases and V by 4 bases; bases with no gene match: 3. In germline, CDR1 is SGHDT, CDR2 YYEEEE. The CDR3 has 13 amino acids. DNA of the CDR3: TGTGCCAGCAGCCTTGACAGGGGCAATGAGCAGTTCTTC. Translating it yields CASSLDRGNEQFF.

The chain employs TRBV5-1 and TRBJ2-5; TRBD1 matches 10 bases. The CDR3 consists of 14 residues. CDR1 and CDR2 (germline): SGHRS, YFSETQ. With 7 bases clipped from V and 11 bases from J, the junction kept 14 bases outside the gene matches. In DNA, the CDR3 is TGCGCCAGCTTCCAGGGACAGGGGTCTGAAGAGCAGTACTTC. Encoded protein: CASFQGQGSEEQYF.